Sequencing of this TCR beta chain was carried out in a study of human T cells and chemical hapten exposure. About the study: There were weekly diphenylcyclopropenone doses to the scalp for patients throughout the approximately 24-week study.

Time point specified: patch test 2, 6 weeks after DPC sensitization. The treatment: therapeutic diphenylcyclopropenone sensitization with weekly scalp DPC. This clonotype came up once. This may arise from a read error, as a much more abundant clone is one base away. It is likely a read error, because the conserved phenylalanine at the end of the CDR3 is missing. CDR3 length: 12 residues. CDR1 ENHRY and CDR2 SYGVKD come from the germline V gene. Trimming shortened V by 6 bases and J by 1 base, and 6 bases separated the two germline ends. TCRdb re-derived calls from the RACE reads in MiXCR, one entry per CDR3 protein. The table has 350,000 to 400,000 distinct CDR3 sequences, around 6% seen once.

The material was whole blood, obtained in connection with sensitization to the hapten diphenylcyclopropenone (DPC). This TCR came from a woman younger than 30 with alopecia areata. Some clones in this sample may be carry-over from other donors' samples. The gene calls are TRBV10-3 and TRBJ1-1; D may be TRBD1 (5 bases). CDR3 sequence: CAIRDTNTEAFS. In DNA, the CDR3 is TGTGCCATCAGGGACACGAACACTGAAGCTTTCTCT.